The T cell receptor beta chain under discussion was sequenced for a study of technical replicates of blood from a few donors. CDR1 is SGDLS, CDR2 YYNGEE, per germline. Trimming removed 4 bases from V and 4 bases from J; junction bases left unmatched: 20. The CDR3 sequence is 19 residues long. The protocol was immunoSEQ multiplex PCR, while the TCRdb copy is restricted to in-frame clones and leaves out a portion. The sample shows tens of thousands of clones, approximately 98% of them seen only once. The sequencing input was T cells isolated from PBMCs. This chain joins TRBV9 and TRBJ2-3; TRBD2 aligns across 8 bases. The receptor was derived from a human donor in good health. Here the CDR3 DNA reads TGTGCCAGCAGCTATCTCGAGACTAGCGCCTACCGGCGGGCAGATACGCAGTATTTT. Translation gives CASSYLETSAYRRADTQYF. The variable domain in full, completed from reference TRBV9 and TRBJ2-3, reads DSGVTQTPKHLITATGQRVTLRCSPRSGDLSVYWYQQSLDQGLQFLIQYYNGEERAKGNILERFSAQQFPDLHSELNLSSLELGDSALYFCASSYLETSAYRRADTQYFGPGTRLTVL.